Listed below are T cell receptor beta chains from one sample, sequenced in a study of cytotoxic CD8 clonotypes in ibrutinib-treated CLL. Using immunoSEQ multiplex PCR, the repertoire was profiled, and TCRdb retains in-frame clones only, with some absent. The repertoire holds more than 110,000 clones, with approximately 80% as singletons. This specimen was PBMCs, taken after 24 months of ibrutinib treatment. These receptors were taken from a human donor with chronic lymphocytic leukemia. Each CDR3 is given with its conserved first and last residue. Fields, in order: V gene, CDR3 length, J gene, CDR3 protein.

TRBV7-9	12	TRBJ1-5	CASSLDQGSQHF
TRBV7-3	13	TRBJ2-1	CASSPGRAREQFF
TRBV5-4	15	TRBJ2-2	CASSQGWGMTGELFF
TRBV5-1	14	TRBJ2-2	CASSLAGVSGELFF
TRBV7-3	16	TRBJ2-3	CASSLGLAGSTDTQYF
TRBV10-1	19	TRBJ2-2	CASSEGPPIGSSQTGELFF
TRBV10-3	12	TRBJ2-7	CAIRGGPYEQYF
TRBV7-9	13	TRBJ2-7	CASDTSGGGEQYF
TRBV7-8	12	TRBJ2-7	CASSSLPYEQYF
TRBV2	14	TRBJ1-3	CASSESQSGNTIYF
TRBV5-4	16	TRBJ2-1	CASSPPGDRVNNEQFF
TRBV7-2	16	TRBJ2-1	CASSLRGFRSGGEQFF
TRBV18	14	TRBJ1-2	CASSPGEGLRGYTF
TRBV7-2	15	TRBJ2-1	CASSPPGLPGGEQFF
TRBV7-3	13	TRBJ2-5	CASSLTHGETQYF
TRBV7-3	16	TRBJ2-5	CASSSAGSGQGETQYF
TRBV27	15	TRBJ2-3	CASSGRQPSTDTQYF
TRBV5-1	13	TRBJ2-3	CASSLGRTDTQYF
TRBV11-2	16	TRBJ2-1	CASSLMSLAGRDEQFF
TRBV10-1	16	TRBJ1-2	CASRDNSDRVPRGYTF
TRBV21-1	15	TRBJ2-6	CASSAGDSGANVLTF
TRBV7-8	16	TRBJ2-5	CASSLGWAEGQETQYF
TRBV29-1	14	TRBJ2-5	CSVARTSGGETQYF
TRBV9	14	TRBJ2-7	CASTFPVFAYEQYF
TRBV4-2	14	TRBJ2-5	CASSQETFGETQYF
TRBV28	16	TRBJ2-1	CASSLWERHYYNEQFF
TRBV18	15	TRBJ1-3	CASSHDGFSGNTIYF
TRBV10-3	14	TRBJ1-1	CASSYPGVNTEAFF
TRBV7-3	15	TRBJ2-3	CASSPRTASTDTQYF
TRBV5-7	12	TRBJ1-5	CASSSRAQPQHF
TRBV13	15	TRBJ2-3	CASSLGGGGRYTQYF
TRBV7-6	13	TRBJ1-1	CASSFGRNTEAFF
TRBV5-6	17	TRBJ2-6	CASSSYRYSSGANVLTF
TRBV6-1	14	TRBJ1-5	CASRGQGRHQPQHF
TRBV11-2	12	TRBJ1-1	CASTHRVAEAFF
TRBV6-1	13	TRBJ2-7	CALGAGTSYEQYF
TRBV20-1	11	TRBJ2-7	CSARGPGEQYF
TRBV7-3	13	TRBJ2-5	CASSLYPQETQYF
TRBV9	14	TRBJ1-4	CASSVGQGPEKLFF
TRBV19	15	TRBJ1-2	CASSIDLRALYGYTF
TRBV2	13	TRBJ1-1	CASLQEANTEAFF
TRBV6-5	13	TRBJ2-1	CASSYSAVYEQFF
TRBV28	15	TRBJ2-7	CASSPSGGPSYEQYF
TRBV6-5	15	TRBJ1-1	CASTPWGQGVSEAFF
TRBV30	16	TRBJ2-3	CAWSLWGGWATDTQYF